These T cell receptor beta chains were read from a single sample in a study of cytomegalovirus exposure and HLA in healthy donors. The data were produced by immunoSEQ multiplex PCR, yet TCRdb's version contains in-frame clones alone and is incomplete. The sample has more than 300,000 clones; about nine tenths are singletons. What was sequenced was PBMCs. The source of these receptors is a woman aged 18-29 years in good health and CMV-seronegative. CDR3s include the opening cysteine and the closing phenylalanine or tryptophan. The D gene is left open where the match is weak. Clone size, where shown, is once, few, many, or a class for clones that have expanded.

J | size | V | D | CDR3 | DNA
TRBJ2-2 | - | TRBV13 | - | CASTSRGAGELFF | TGTGCCAGCACCTCCAGGGGGGCCGGGGAGCTGTTTTTT
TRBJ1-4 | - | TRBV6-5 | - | CASSYSQGIEKLFF | TGTGCCAGCAGTTACTCCCAGGGGATTGAAAAACTGTTTTTT
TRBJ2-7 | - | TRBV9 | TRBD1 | CASSTGTGEGQYF | TGTGCCAGCAGCACCGGGACAGGGGAAGGGCAGTACTTC
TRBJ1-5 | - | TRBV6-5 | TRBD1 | CASGAGTGGQPQHF | TGTGCCAGCGGGGCCGGGACAGGAGGGCAGCCCCAGCATTTT
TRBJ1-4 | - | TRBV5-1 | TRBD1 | CASSLGTGKEKLFF | TGCGCCAGCAGCTTGGGGACAGGGAAGGAAAAACTGTTTTTT
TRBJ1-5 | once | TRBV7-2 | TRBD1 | CASSYGTVNQPQHF | TGTGCCAGCAGCTACGGGACAGTAAATCAGCCCCAGCATTTT
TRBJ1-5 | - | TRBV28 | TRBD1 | CASSLRTGTWNQPQHF | TGTGCCAGCAGCCTCCGGACAGGGACTTGGAATCAGCCCCAGCATTTT
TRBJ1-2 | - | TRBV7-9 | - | CASSLGQGNGYTF | TGTGCCAGCAGCTTAGGGCAGGGTAATGGCTACACCTTC
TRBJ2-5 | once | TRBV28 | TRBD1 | CASSFPGQGMGEETQYF | TGTGCCAGCAGTTTCCCGGGACAGGGAATGGGAGAAGAGACCCAGTACTTC
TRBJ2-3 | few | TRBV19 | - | CASSMGSLSTDTQYF | TGTGCCAGTAGTATGGGCAGCCTAAGTACAGATACGCAGTATTTT
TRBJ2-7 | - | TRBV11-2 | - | CASSYSPGEGYEQYF | TGTGCCAGCAGCTATAGCCCAGGGGAGGGCTACGAGCAGTACTTC
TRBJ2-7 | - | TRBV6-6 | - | CASSYSSGGSSYEQYF | TGTGCCAGCAGTTACTCAAGTGGGGGGAGCTCCTACGAGCAGTACTTC
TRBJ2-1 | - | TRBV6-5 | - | CASSYSAGQWDNEQFF | TGTGCCAGCAGTTACTCGGCGGGCCAGTGGGACAATGAGCAGTTCTTC
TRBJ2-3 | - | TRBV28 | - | CATREEGTQYF | TGTGCCACCAGAGAGGAGGGAACGCAGTATTTT
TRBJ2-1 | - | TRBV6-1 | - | CASSALRGGEQFF | TGTGCCAGCAGTGCCCTTAGGGGGGGTGAGCAGTTCTTC
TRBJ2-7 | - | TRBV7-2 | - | CATGGTQPYEQYF | TGTGCCACCGGGGGAACACAACCCTACGAGCAGTACTTC
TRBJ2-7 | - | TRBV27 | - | CASSLGTSYEQYF | TGTGCCAGCAGTTTAGGGACATCCTACGAGCAGTACTTC
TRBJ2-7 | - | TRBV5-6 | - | CASSRTSYEQYF | TGTGCCAGCAGCCGGACTTCCTACGAGCAGTACTTC
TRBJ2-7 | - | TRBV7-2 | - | CASSQVQGPGEQYF | TGTGCCAGCAGCCAGGTACAGGGCCCCGGCGAGCAGTACTTC
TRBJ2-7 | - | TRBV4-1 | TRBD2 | CASSQLAGGPYEQYF | TGCGCCAGCAGCCAGTTAGCGGGAGGGCCCTACGAGCAGTACTTC
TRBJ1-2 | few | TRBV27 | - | CASSLWPIATYGYTF | TGTGCCAGCAGCCTATGGCCGATAGCGACCTATGGCTACACCTTC
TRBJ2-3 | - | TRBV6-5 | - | CASSYGGGVDTQYF | TGTGCCAGCAGTTATGGTGGAGGGGTAGATACGCAGTATTTT
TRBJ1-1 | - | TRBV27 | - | CASSKTGWASPEAFF | TGTGCCAGCAGTAAAACAGGGTGGGCGAGCCCTGAAGCTTTCTTT
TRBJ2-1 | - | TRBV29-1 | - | CRADSVSVEQFF | TGCAGGGCCGACTCGGTTTCGGTTGAGCAGTTCTTC
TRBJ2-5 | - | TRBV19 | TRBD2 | CASSILGLAGGAVETQYF | TGTGCCAGTAGTATCCTGGGACTAGCGGGAGGAGCGGTAGAGACCCAGTACTTC
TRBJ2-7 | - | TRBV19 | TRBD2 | CASSKFWLAGKTVSYEQYF | TGTGCCAGTAGTAAGTTCTGGCTAGCGGGAAAAACCGTCTCCTACGAGCAGTACTTC
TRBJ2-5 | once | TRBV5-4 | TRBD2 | CASSPTSGSQETQYF | TGTGCCAGCAGCCCGACTAGCGGGAGCCAAGAGACCCAGTACTTC
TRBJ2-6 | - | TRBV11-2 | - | CASSLSWTASSGANVLTF | TGTGCCAGCAGCTTATCGTGGACAGCCTCCTCTGGGGCCAACGTCCTGACTTTC
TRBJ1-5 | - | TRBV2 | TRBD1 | CASSDRVGSNQPQHF | TGTGCCAGCAGCGACAGGGTCGGAAGCAATCAGCCCCAGCATTTT
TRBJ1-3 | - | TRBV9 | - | CASSSNSRSSGNTIYF | TGTGCCAGCAGCTCAAACTCTCGGAGCTCTGGAAACACCATATATTTT
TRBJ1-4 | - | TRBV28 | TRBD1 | CASSFFQGAGEKLFF | TGTGCCAGCAGTTTCTTCCAGGGGGCTGGGGAAAAACTGTTTTTT
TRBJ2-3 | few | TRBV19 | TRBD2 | CASRLAGVVSDTQYF | TGTGCCAGTCGATTAGCGGGAGTAGTTTCAGATACGCAGTATTTT
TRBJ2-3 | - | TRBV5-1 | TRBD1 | CASSLGQGQDDTQYF | TGCGCCAGCAGCCTCGGACAGGGTCAGGACGATACGCAGTATTTT